Each of the 6 T cell receptor beta chains below was sequenced from the same sample in a study of cytomegalovirus exposure and HLA in healthy donors. Primers for the PCR totalled 60 Vbeta and 13 Jbeta. TCRdb's copy holds only in-frame clones and misses some; the assay was immunoSEQ multiplex PCR. Seen here are some 190,000 clones, roughly four fifths observed once, and the top ten hold approximately 2%. The sample was PBMCs. These receptors originate from a woman aged 25-40 years in good health and CMV-seropositive.

This chain connects TRBV4-2 to TRBJ2-1; D is perhaps TRBD1 (6 bases). Germline lookup yields CDR1 LGHNA and CDR2 YNFKEQ. The length of the CDR3 is 15 residues. The ends were cut back, 3 bases at V and 7 bases at J, with 16 bases in the middle. This chain's CDR3 is CASSHRLLQGNEQFF. Here the CDR3 DNA reads TGTGCCAGCAGCCACCGGCTTCTTCAGGGGAATGAGCAGTTCTTC.

The chain carries TRBV7-2 and TRBJ2-1, with 8 positions matching TRBD2. V lost 5 bases, J lost 8 bases, and 14 bases stayed unmatched. From germline, CDR1 is SGHTA and CDR2 FQGNSA. This CDR3 is built from 16 residues. The CDR3 sequence: CASSVRGGGRGHEQFF. DNA of the CDR3: TGTGCCAGCAGCGTACGGGGGGGCGGCCGGGGTCATGAGCAGTTCTTC.

V gene TRBV6-1 combines with J gene TRBJ1-4, with TRBD1 matching over 8 bases. The V gene end was trimmed by 6 bases and the J gene end by 4 bases; junction bases not matched to a gene: 4. Germline CDR1 MNHNS, CDR2 SASEGT. This CDR3 has 14 amino acids. The CDR3 DNA reads TGTGCCAGCAGCCAGGGGGCATTTAATGAAAAACTGTTTTTT. It encodes CASSQGAFNEKLFF.

V is TRBV5-1 and J is TRBJ2-2; 9 bases line up with TRBD1. There are 15 residues in the CDR3. With V trimmed by 0 bases and J by 7 bases, 4 bases remained unmatched. Germline CDR1 SGHRS, CDR2 YFSETQ. The DNA for the CDR3 is TGCGCCAGCAGCTTGGGGACAGGGGATATCGGGGAGCTGTTTTTT. Its translation: CASSLGTGDIGELFF.

The chain uses TRBV7-2 and TRBJ2-7; D may be TRBD1 (6 bases). Between the trimmed V and J ends, which lost 8 bases and 6 bases, there was a span of 17 bases. The CDR3 is 13 amino acids. The germline gives CDR1 SGHTA, CDR2 FQGNSA. CDR3 sequence reads: CASHNPLQGEQYF. CDR3 DNA: TGTGCCAGCCATAACCCCCTACAGGGCGAGCAGTACTTC.

The chain employs TRBV19 and TRBJ2-3, with TRBD2 matching over 7 bases. Germline V lookup: CDR1 LNHDA, CDR2 SQIVND (reference sequence). V trimming: 4 bases; J trimming: 1 base; junction bases outside the gene matches: 5. The CDR3 length is 15 residues. This CDR3 is CASSTPGLRTDTQYF. Written as DNA, the CDR3 is TGTGCCAGTAGTACGCCGGGACTACGCACAGATACGCAGTATTTT.